This record concerns one T cell receptor beta chain sequence. These data are taken from a study of T cell changes during pregnancy in multiple sclerosis. The protocol was immunoSEQ multiplex PCR, while the TCRdb copy is restricted to in-frame clones and leaves out a portion. The sample gives more than 25,000 clones, roughly 91% of which show up once; 8% is in the top ten. CDR3 length: 15 amino acids. The germline V gene has CDR1 LNHDA and CDR2 SQIVND (reference sequence). The V gene lost 8 bases and the J gene lost 1 base, with 15 bases spanning the gap. The V gene is TRBV19, the J gene TRBJ1-5, with no clear D. The receptor was derived from a female donor with multiple sclerosis, enrolled in a pregnancy study. The sequenced sample was CD8+ T cells from peripheral blood mononuclear cells, obtained before pregnancy. In nucleotides, the CDR3 is TGTGCCAGTGCTCTATCGGGGTTCAGCAATCAGCCCCAGCATTTT. Its protein is CASALSGFSNQPQHF.